Detailed here is one T cell receptor (beta chain). Sequenced by immunoSEQ multiplex PCR; TCRdb stores in-frame clones only, minus some. The sample consists of 1.4 million to 1.5 million clones, around 97% of them appearing once. The data stem from a study of shared clonotypes between healthy human individuals. Trimming at V came to 0 bases and at J to 5 bases, leaving 6 bases not matched to a gene. The CDR3 is 15 amino acids. Germline V gives CDR1 SGHTS, CDR2 YDEGEE. The rearrangement links TRBV5-8 to TRBJ1-2; TRBD1 matches 8 bases. Sequencing was carried out using naive CD4+ T cells sorted from blood. Subset specified: CD45RA+ positively selected. The source is a man aged 25-40 years in good health. The CDR3 loop is CASSLGARTGYGYTF. As DNA, the CDR3 is TGTGCCAGCAGCTTGGGGGCCCGGACAGGGTATGGCTACACCTTC.